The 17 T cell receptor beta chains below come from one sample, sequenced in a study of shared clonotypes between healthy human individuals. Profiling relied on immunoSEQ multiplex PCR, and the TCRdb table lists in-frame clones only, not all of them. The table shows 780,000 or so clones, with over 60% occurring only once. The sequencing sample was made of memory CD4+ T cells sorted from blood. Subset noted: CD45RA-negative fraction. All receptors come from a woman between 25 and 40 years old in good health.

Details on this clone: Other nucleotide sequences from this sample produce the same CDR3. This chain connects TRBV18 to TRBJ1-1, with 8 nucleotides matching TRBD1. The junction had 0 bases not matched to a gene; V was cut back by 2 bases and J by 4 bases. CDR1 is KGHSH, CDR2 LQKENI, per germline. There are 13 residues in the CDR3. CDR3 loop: CASSPTGGTEAFF. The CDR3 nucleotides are TGTGCCAGCTCACCAACAGGGGGCACTGAAGCTTTCTTT. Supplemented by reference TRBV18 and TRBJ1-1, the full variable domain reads NAGVMQNPRHLVRRRGQEARLRCSPMKGHSHVYWYRQLPEEGLKFMVYLQKENIIDESGMPKERFSAEFPKEGPSILRIQQVVRGDSAAYFCASSPTGGTEAFFGQGTRLTVV.

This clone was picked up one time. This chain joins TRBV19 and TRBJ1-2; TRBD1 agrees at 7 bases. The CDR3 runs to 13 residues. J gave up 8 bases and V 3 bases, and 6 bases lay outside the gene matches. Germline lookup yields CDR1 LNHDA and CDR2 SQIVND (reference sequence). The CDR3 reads CASSMGQLSGYTF. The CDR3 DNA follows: TGTGCCAGTAGTATGGGACAGCTCTCCGGCTACACCTTC. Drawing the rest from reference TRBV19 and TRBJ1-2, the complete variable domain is DGGITQSPKYLFRKEGQNVTLSCEQNLNHDAMYWYRQDPGQGLRLIYYSQIVNDFQKGDIAEGYSVSREKKESFPLTVTSAQKNPTAFYLCASSMGQLSGYTFGSGTRLTVV.

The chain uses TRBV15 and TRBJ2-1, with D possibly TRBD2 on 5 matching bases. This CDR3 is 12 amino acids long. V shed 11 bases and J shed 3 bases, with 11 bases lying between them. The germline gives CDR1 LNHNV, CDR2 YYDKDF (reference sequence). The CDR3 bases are TGTGCCTCCTCAGAGGGCTACAATGAGCAGTTCTTC. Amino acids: CASSEGYNEQFF.

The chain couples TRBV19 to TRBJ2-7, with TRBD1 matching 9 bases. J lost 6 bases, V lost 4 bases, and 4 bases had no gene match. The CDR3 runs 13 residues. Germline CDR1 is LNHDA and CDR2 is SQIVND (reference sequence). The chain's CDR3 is CASSTDRGAEQYF. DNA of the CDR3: TGTGCCAGTAGTACTGACAGGGGGGCCGAGCAGTACTTC.

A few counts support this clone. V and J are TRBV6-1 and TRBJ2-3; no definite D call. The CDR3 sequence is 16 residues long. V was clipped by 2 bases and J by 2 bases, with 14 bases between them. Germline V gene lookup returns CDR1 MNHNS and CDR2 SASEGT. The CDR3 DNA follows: TGTGCCAGCAGTGAACTGCCCCCTCCCTACACAGATACGCAGTATTTT. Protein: CASSELPPPYTDTQYF.

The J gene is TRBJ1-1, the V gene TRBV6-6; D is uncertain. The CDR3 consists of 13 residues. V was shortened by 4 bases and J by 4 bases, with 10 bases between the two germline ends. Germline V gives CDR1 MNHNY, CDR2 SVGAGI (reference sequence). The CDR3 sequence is CASSFMRATEAFF. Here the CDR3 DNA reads TGTGCCAGCAGTTTCATGAGGGCCACTGAAGCTTTCTTT.

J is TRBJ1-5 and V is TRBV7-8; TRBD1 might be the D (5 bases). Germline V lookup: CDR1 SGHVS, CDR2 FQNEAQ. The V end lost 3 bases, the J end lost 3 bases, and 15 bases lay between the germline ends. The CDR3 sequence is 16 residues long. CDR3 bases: TGTGCCAGCAGCTTTGGATCGAGACAGTACAATCAGCCCCAGCATTTT. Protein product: CASSFGSRQYNQPQHF.

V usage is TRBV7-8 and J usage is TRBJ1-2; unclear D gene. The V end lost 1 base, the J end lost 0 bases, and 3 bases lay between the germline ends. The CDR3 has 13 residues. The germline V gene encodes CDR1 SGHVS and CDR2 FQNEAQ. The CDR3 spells CASSLDSNYGYTF. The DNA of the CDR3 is TGTGCCAGCAGCTTAGACTCTAACTATGGCTACACCTTC.

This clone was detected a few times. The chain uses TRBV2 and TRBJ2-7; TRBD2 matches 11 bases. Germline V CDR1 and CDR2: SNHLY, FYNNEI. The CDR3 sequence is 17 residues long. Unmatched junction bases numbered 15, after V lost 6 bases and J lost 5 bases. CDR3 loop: CASSRAVVLAGGNEQYF. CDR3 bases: TGTGCCAGCAGCCGAGCCGTGGTCCTAGCGGGAGGTAACGAGCAGTACTTC.

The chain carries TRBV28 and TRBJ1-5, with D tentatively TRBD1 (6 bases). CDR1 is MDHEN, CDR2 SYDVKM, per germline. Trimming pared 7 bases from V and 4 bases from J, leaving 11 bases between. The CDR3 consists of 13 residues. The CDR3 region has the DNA TGTGCCAGCACCGAAAGGGGGAATCAGCCCCAGCATTTT. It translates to CASTERGNQPQHF.

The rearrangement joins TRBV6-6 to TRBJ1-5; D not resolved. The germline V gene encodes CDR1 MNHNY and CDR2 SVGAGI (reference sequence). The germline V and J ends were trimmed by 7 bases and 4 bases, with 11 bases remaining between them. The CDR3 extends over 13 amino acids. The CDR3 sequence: CASTPGMNQPQHF. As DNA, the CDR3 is TGTGCCAGCACCCCGGGGATGAATCAGCCCCAGCATTTT.

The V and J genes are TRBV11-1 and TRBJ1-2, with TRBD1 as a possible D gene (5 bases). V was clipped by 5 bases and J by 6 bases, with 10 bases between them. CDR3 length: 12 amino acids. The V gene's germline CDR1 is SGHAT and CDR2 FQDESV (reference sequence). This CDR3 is CASSLGLDGYTF. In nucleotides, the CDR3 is TGTGCCAGCAGCCTGGGACTGGATGGCTACACCTTC.

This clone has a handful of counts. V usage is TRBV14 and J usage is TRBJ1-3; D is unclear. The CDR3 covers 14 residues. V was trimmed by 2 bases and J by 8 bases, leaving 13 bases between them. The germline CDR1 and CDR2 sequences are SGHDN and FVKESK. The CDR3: CASSQRGMPDTIYF. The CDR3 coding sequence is TGTGCCAGCAGCCAACGGGGAATGCCCGACACCATATATTTT.

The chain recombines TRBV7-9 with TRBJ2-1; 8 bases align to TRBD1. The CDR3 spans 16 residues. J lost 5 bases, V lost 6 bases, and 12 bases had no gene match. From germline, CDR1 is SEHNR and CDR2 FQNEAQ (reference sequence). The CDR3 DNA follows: TGTGCCAGCAGTTCAAACAGGGGGAAATTCGACAATGAGCAGTTCTTC. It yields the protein CASSSNRGKFDNEQFF.

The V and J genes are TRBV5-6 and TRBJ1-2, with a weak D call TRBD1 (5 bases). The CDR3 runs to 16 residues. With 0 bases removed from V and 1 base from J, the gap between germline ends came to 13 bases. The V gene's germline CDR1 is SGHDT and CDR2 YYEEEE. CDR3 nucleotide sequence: TGTGCCAGCAGCTTGGTGACCGCCGGGGGTAACTATGGCTACACCTTC. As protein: CASSLVTAGGNYGYTF.

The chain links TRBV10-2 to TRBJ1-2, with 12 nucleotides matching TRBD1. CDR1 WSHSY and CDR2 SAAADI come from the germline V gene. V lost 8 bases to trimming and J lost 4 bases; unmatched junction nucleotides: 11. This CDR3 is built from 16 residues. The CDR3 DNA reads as TGCGCCAGCGAGCCGGGACAGGGGGCTCTTGGCTATGGCTACACCTTC. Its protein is CASEPGQGALGYGYTF.

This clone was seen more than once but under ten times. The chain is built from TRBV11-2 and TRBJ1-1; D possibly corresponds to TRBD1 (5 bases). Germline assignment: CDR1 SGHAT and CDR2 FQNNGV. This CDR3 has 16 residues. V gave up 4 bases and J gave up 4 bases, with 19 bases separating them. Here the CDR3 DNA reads TGTGCCAGCAGCTCCAGCCGGCCAGGGCAAGGCACTGAAGCTTTCTTT. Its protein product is CASSSSRPGQGTEAFF. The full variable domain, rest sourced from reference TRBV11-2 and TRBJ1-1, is EAGVAQSPRYKIIEKRQSVAFWCNPISGHATLYWYQQILGQGPKLLIQFQNNGVVDDSQLPKDRFSAERLKGVDSTLKIQPAKLEDSAVYLCASSSSRPGQGTEAFFGQGTRLTVV.